This TCR beta chain derives from a study of CD8+ T cells in alopecia areata (dated by TCRdb to 2016 to 2019). About the study as a whole: High-throughput TCRbeta sequencing was used to examine T cell clonal expansion in alopecia areata in both the C3H/HeJ mouse model and human patients. TCRbeta CDR3 regions were amplified by immunoSEQ multiplex PCR using 35 Vbeta forward and 13 Jbeta reverse primers. RNA was extracted with the PAXgene miRNA kit for fixed scalp, the miRNeasy kit for PBMCs, and the RNeasy kit for mouse skin. Clonality in the scalp was compared among normal scalp (n=4), patchy alopecia areata scalp (n=8), and alopecia totalis/universalis scalp (n=8). Human TCRbeta sequencing covered scalp tissue and sorted CD4+ and CD8+ peripheral blood T cells from patchy and totalis/universalis alopecia areata patients and healthy controls. What the study reported, not specific to this receptor: Scalp TCR repertoire analysis is complicated because resident alphabeta T cells in normal human skin are also sequenced, whereas mouse skin is dominated by gammadelta T cells. Compared with mice, TCR sequences shared between patients were less clear, possibly partly because of HLA diversity across the patient population. Compared with normal scalp, lesional scalp, particularly in alopecia totalis/universalis, had higher clonality and more expanded CD8+ clones, which suggests antigenic drive.

PBMCs were isolated by density centrifugation and stained for CD3, CD4 and CD8, after which CD4+ and CD8+ T cells were sorted on a FACSAria. Unaffected controls provided scalp biopsies and blood samples. On this clone itself: It lacks a known antigen. Nothing much larger sits one base from this clone, and base qualities are not available.

Including cysteine and phenylalanine, the CDR3 has 15 amino acids. Kept here is only the CDR3 DNA, which spans 45 bases and is read in frame from base 1. For CDR1 and CDR2, the germline V gene lists MNHNS and SASEGT. Trimming costs V 6 bases and J 0 bases, and their ends lie 14 bases apart. The library relied on the immunoSEQ multiplex PCR assay. RNA was extracted from all samples and reverse transcribed into cDNA as template for TCR sequencing. SuperScript III was used for first-strand cDNA synthesis, primed with a 2:1 mix of oligo-dT and random hexamers. A synthetic immune receptor repertoire was used to assess amplification bias, and residual bias was removed computationally. Per the source publication's procedure: Raw reads were preprocessed to remove errors, and CDR3 was defined by IMGT conventions from the conserved cysteine to phenylalanine. Clonality was calculated as 1 minus Shannon entropy normalized by log2 of the number of productive unique TCRs. Whether scalp clones were CD4 or CD8 was inferred by matching scalp TCRbeta sequences against CD4 and CD8 repertoires sorted from blood. The clones in this table, taken by TCRdb from immuneACCESS, are in-frame only. Not every clone is retained; where verified, under half of the shortfall comes from an unresolved V gene, and the cause of the rest is unknown. Clonal size and the V and J genes are those of that table, whereas D and trimming came from the DNA. For this sample there are 85,000 to 110,000 clones; around 60% appear just once. The ten largest clones capture around 9% of the sample.

The sequenced sample consisted of CD4+ T cells sorted from blood. The chain is encoded by TRBV6-1 joined to TRBJ1-2; no D gene is confidently identified. The source of this sequence is a human donor in good health. The CDR3 here reads CASSPGPISNYGYTF. The base sequence is TGTGCCAGCAGCCCCGGACCGATCTCTAACTATGGCTACACCTTC.